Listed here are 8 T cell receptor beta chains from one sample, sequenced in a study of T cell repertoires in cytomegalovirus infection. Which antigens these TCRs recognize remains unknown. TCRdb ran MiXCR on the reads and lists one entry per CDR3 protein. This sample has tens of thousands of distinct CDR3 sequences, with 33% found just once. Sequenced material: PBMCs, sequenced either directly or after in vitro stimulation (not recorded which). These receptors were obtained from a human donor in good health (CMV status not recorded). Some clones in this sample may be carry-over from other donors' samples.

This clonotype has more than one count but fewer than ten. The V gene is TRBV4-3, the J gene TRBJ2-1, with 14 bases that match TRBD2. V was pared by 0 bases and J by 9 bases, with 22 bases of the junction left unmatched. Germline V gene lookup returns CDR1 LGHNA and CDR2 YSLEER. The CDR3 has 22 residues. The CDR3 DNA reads TGCGCCAGCAGCCAAGATCCAATACCCGGACTAGCGGGAGGAGGGTTATTCGTTGAGCAGTTCTTC. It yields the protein CASSQDPIPGLAGGGLFVEQFF.

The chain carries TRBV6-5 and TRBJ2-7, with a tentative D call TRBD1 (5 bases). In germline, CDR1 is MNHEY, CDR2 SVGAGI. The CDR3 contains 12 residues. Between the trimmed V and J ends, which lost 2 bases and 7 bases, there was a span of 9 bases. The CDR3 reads CASSYRGFEQYF. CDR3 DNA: TGTGCCAGCAGTTACAGGGGTTTTGAGCAGTACTTC.

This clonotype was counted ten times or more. The CDR3 region is CASSLGAGTNEKLFF. The CDR3 nucleotides read TGTGCCAGCAGCTTAGGGGCGGGAACTAATGAAAAACTGTTTTTT. This chain connects TRBV7-2 to TRBJ1-4; no clear D gene. The CDR3 covers 15 residues. From germline, CDR1 is SGHTA and CDR2 FQGNSA. V was trimmed by 1 base and J by 1 base, leaving 7 bases between them. The complete variable domain, with remaining parts taken from reference TRBV7-2 and TRBJ1-4, reads GAGVSQSPSNKVTEKGKDVELRCDPISGHTALYWYRQSLGQGLEFLIYFQGNSAPDKSGLPSDRFSAERTGGSVSTLTIQRTQQEDSAVYLCASSLGAGTNEKLFFGSGTQLSVL.

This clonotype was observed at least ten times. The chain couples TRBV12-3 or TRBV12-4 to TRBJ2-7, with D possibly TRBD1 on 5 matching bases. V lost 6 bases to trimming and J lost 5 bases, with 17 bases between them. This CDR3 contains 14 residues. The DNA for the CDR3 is TGTGCCAGCAGCCCCGACAGAAGGCCCAACGAGCAGTACTTC. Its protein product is CASSPDRRPNEQYF.

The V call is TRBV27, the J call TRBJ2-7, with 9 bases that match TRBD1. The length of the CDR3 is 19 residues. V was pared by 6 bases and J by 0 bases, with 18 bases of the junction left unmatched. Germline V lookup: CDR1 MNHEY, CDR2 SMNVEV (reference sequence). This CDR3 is CASSRTGTGFLFSSYEQYF. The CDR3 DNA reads TGTGCCAGCAGCCGTACCGGGACAGGGTTCCTTTTCAGCTCCTACGAGCAGTACTTC.

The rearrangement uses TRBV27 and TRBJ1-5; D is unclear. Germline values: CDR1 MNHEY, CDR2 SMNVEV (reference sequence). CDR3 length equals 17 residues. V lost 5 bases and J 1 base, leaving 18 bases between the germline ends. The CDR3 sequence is CASSPLGGSGSNQPQHF. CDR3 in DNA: TGTGCCAGCAGTCCGCTAGGTGGGAGTGGGAGCAATCAGCCCCAGCATTTT.

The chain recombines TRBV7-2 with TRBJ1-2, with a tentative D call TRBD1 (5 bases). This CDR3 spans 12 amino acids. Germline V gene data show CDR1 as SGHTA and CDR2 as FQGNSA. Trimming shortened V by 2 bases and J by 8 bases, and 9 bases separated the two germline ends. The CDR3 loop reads CASSLSGGGYTF. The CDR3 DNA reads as TGTGCCAGCAGCTTATCCGGGGGGGGCTACACCTTC.

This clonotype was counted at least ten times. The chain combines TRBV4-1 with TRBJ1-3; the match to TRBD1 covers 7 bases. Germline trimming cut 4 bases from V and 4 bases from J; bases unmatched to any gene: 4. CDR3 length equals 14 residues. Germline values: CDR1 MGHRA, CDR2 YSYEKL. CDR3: CASSLQGRGNTIYF. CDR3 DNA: TGCGCCAGCAGCCTACAGGGGCGCGGAAACACCATATATTTT.